This T cell receptor (beta chain) was observed in a study of blood T cells in healthy people across ages. This clonotype was counted only a few times. Alongside a J-beta primer mix, a sample-barcoded 5' primer served in a second PCR lasting 7 to 11 cycles. Paired-end reads containing CDR3 totaled no fewer than 2.5 million for each sample. Using its own MiXCR run on the 5' RACE reads, TCRdb lists one record per CDR3 protein. The sample lists about a million distinct CDR3 sequences, roughly 51% occurring once. Germline V gives CDR1 DFQATT, CDR2 SNEGSKA (reference sequence). This CDR3 region has 14 residues. The ends lost 3 bases at V and 3 bases at J; junction bases unmatched: 8.

The chain couples TRBV20-1 to TRBJ2-7; 7 nucleotides match TRBD2. The source material was blood. This receptor was taken from a woman in her sixties in good health. CDR3 sequence reads: CSASAGGMDYEQYF. CDR3 nucleotide sequence: TGCAGTGCTAGTGCCGGGGGGATGGACTACGAGCAGTACTTC.